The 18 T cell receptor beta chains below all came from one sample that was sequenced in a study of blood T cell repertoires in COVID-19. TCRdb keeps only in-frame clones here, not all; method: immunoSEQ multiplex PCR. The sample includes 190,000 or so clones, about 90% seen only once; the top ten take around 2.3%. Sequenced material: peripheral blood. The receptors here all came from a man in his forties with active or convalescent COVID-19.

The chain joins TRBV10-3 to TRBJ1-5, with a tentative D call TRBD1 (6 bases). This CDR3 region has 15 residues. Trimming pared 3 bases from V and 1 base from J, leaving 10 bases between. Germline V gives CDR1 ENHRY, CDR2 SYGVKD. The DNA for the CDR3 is TGTGCCATCAGTGATGCGGGGGCCAGCAATCAGCCCCAGCATTTT. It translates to CAISDAGASNQPQHF.

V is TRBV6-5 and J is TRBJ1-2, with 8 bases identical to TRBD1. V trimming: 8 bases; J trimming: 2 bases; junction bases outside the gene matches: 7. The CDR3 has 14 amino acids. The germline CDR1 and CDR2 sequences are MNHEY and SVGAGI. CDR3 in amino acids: CASWRGQENYGYTF. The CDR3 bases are TGTGCCAGCTGGAGGGGACAGGAGAACTATGGCTACACCTTC.

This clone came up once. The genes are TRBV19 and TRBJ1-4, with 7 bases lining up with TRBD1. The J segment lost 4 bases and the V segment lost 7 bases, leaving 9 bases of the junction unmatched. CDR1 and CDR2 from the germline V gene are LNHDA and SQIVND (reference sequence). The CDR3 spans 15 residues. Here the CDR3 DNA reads TGTGCCAGTACCTTAAAAGGGACAGATAATGAAAAACTGTTTTTT. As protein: CASTLKGTDNEKLFF.

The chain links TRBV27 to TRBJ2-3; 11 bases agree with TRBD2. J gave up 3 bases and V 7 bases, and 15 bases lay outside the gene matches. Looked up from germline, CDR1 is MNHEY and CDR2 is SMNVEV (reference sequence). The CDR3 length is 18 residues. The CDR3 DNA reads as TGTGCCAGCATCCCAACGTTTAGCGGGGGGGTACGTACAGATACGCAGTATTTT. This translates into CASIPTFSGGVRTDTQYF.

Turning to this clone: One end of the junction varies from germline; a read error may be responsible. CDR3 sequence (DNA): TGTGCCAGCAGGGTAGCGGGGTTCTCCCACGAGCAGTACTTC. As protein: CASRVAGFSHEQYF. The chain has TRBV3-1 (or the pseudogene TRBV3-2) and TRBJ2-7; 8 positions agree with TRBD2. Germline-derived CDR1 and CDR2 are LGHDT and YNNKEL (reference sequence). CDR3 length: 14 residues.

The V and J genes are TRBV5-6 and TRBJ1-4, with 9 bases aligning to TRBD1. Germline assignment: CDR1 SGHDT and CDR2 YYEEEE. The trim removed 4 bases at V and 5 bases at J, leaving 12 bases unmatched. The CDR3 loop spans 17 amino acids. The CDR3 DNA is TGTGCCAGCAGCACGTCTCACACAGGGGGCGTAAATGAAAAACTGTTTTTT. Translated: CASSTSHTGGVNEKLFF.

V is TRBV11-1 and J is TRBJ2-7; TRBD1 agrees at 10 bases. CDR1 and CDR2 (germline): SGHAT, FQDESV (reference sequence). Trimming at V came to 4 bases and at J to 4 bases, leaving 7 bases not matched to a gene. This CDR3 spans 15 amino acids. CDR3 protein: CASSSGPGQGYEQYF. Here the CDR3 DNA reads TGTGCCAGCAGCTCAGGCCCGGGACAGGGGTACGAGCAGTACTTC.

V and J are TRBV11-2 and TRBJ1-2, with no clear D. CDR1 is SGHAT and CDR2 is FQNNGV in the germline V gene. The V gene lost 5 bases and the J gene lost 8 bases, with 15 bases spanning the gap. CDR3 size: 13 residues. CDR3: CASSPRRRSGYTF. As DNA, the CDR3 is TGTGCCAGCAGCCCCCGCCGGAGATCAGGCTACACCTTC.

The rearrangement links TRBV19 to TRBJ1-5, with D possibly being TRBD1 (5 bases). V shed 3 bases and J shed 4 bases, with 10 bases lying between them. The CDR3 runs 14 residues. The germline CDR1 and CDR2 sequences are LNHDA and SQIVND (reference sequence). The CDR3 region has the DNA TGTGCCAGTAGTATGAGCAAGGGGAATCAGCCCCAGCATTTT. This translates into CASSMSKGNQPQHF.

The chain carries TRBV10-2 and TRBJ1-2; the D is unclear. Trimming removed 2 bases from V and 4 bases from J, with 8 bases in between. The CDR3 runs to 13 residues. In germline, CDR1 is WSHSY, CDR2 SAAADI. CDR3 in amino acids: CASSEGPAYGYTF. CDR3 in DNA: TGCGCCAGCAGTGAGGGGCCGGCCTATGGCTACACCTTC.

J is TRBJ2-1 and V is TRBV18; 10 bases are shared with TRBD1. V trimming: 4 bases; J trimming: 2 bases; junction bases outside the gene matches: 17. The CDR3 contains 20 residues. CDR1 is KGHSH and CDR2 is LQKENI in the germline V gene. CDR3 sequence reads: CASSLLPPAKDRGPYNEQFF. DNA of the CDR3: TGTGCCAGCTCACTCCTCCCTCCGGCCAAAGACAGGGGGCCCTACAATGAGCAGTTCTTC.

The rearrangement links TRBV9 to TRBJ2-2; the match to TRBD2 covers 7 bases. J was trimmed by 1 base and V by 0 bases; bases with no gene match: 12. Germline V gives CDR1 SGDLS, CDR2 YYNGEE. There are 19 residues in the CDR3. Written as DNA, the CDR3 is TGTGCCAGCAGCGTAGCTTGGGACTACCCCGGGGTGAACACCGGGGAGCTGTTTTTT. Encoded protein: CASSVAWDYPGVNTGELFF.

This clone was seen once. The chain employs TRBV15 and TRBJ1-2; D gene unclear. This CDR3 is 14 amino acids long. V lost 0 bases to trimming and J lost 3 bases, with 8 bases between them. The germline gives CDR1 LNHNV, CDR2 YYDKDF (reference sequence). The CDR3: CATSRDLQDYGYTF. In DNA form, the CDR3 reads TGTGCCACCAGCAGAGATCTCCAGGACTATGGCTACACCTTC.

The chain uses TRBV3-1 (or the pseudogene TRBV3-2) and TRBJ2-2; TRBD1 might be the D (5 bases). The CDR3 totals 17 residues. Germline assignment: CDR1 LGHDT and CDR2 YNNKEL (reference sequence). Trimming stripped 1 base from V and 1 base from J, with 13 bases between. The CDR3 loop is CASSQAQGYLNTGELFF. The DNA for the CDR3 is TGTGCCAGCAGCCAAGCTCAGGGATACTTGAACACCGGGGAGCTGTTTTTT.

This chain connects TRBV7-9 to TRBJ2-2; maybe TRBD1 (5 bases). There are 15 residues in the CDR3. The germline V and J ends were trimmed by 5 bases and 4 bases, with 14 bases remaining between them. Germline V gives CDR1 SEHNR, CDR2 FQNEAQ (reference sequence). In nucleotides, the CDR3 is TGTGCCAGCAGCCACCCGTTAAGGGGCACCGGGGAGCTGTTTTTT. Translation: CASSHPLRGTGELFF. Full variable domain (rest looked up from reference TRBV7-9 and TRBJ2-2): DTGVSQNPRHKITKRGQNVTFRCDPISEHNRLYWYRQTLGQGPEFLTYFQNEAQLEKSRLLSDRFSAERPKGSFSTLEIQRTEQGDSAMYLCASSHPLRGTGELFFGEGSRLTVL.

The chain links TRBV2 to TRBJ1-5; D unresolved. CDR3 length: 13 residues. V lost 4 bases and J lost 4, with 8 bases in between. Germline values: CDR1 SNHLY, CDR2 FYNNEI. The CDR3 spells CASSGAVNQPQHF. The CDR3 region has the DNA TGTGCCAGCAGTGGGGCCGTTAATCAGCCCCAGCATTTT.

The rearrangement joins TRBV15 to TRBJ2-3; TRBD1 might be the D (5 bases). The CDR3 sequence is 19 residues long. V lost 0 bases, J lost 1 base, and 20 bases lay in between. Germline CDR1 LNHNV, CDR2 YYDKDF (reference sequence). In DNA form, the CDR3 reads TGTGCCACCAGCAGAGATAAGACAGAGAAAAACCTTCGCACAGATACGCAGTATTTT. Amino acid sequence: CATSRDKTEKNLRTDTQYF. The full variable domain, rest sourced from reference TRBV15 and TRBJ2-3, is DAMVIQNPRYQVTQFGKPVTLSCSQTLNHNVMYWYQQKSSQAPKLLFHYYDKDFNNEADTPDNFQSRRPNTSFCFLDIRSPGLGDTAMYLCATSRDKTEKNLRTDTQYFGPGTRLTVL.

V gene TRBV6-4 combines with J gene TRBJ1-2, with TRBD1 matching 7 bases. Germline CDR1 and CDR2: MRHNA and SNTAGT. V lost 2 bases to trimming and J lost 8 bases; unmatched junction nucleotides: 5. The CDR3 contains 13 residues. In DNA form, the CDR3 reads TGTGCCAGCAGTGACCGGACAGGAGACGGCTACACCTTC. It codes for CASSDRTGDGYTF.